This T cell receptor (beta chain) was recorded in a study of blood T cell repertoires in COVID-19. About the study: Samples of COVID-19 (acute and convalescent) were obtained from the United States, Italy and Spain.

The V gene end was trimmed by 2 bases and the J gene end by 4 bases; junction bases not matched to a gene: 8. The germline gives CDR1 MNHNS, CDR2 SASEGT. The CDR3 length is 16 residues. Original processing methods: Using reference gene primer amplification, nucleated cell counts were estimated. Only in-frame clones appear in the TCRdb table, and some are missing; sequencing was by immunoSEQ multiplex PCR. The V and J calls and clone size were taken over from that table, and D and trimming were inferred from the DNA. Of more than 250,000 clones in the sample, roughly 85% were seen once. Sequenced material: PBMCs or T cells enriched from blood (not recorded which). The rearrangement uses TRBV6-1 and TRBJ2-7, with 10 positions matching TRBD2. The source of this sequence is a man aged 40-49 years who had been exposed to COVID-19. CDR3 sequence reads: CASSERYQREGYEQYF. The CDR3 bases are TGTGCCAGCAGTGAAAGGTACCAGCGGGAGGGTTACGAGCAGTACTTC.